This TCR beta chain was profiled in a study of OX40 agonist ivuxolimab in advanced cancers. Study-level results: Clonal expansion was seen in CD4+ and CD8+ blood T cells by week 6 at 0.1 to 3.0 mg/kg. Partial responders dosed at 0.1-3.0 mg/kg displayed clonal expansion ranking among the lowest.

Libraries were prepared by immunoSEQ multiplex PCR; TCRdb keeps only in-frame clonotypes and omits some of them. The sample contains 50,000 to 65,000 clones, 65% to 85% of which appear only once. V dropped 2 bases and J dropped 2 bases, with 11 bases sitting between them. CDR3 length: 15 residues. Per the germline V gene, CDR1 is SEHNR and CDR2 is FQNEAQ (reference sequence). Concerning this clone: Its target is not known.

The V call is TRBV7-9, the J call TRBJ2-3; D is perhaps TRBD2 (5 bases). This receptor was obtained from an adult with an advanced solid tumor such as melanoma, head and neck, liver or kidney cancer. Sample: CD4+ or CD8+ T cells sorted from blood, taken in a trial of the OX40 agonist ivuxolimab. CDR3 loop: CASSLNVRDTDTQYF. In DNA, the CDR3 is TGTGCCAGCAGCTTAAATGTTCGGGACACAGATACGCAGTATTTT.